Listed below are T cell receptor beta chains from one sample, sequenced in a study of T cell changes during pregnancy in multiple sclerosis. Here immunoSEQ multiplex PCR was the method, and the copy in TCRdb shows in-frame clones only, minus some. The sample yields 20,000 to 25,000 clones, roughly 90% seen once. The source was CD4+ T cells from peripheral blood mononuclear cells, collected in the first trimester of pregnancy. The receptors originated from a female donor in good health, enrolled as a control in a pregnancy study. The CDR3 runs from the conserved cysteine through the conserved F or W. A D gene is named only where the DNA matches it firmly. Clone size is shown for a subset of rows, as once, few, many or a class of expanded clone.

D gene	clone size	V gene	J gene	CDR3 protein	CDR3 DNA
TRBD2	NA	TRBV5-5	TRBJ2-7	CASSLTGTSAYEQYF	TGTGCCAGCAGCTTAACCGGGACTAGCGCCTACGAGCAGTACTTC
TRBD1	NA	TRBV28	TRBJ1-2	CASSFLGQGDYGYTF	TGTGCCAGCAGTTTCCTAGGGCAGGGGGACTATGGCTACACCTTC
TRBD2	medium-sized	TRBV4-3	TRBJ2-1	CASSQGAGGRYNEQFF	TGCGCCAGCAGCCAAGGGGCGGGGGGCCGATACAATGAGCAGTTCTTC
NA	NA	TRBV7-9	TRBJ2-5	CASSSGQGTQYF	TGTGCCAGCAGCTCCGGACAAGGGACCCAGTACTTC
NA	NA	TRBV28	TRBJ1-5	CASSEVGNQPQHF	TGTGCCAGCAGTGAGGTAGGCAATCAGCCCCAGCATTTT
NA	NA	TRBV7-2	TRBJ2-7	CASSYKGGAGVF	TGTGCCAGCAGCTACAAAGGGGGGGCAGGGGTGTTC
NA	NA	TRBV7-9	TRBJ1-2	CASSPRGDYGYTF	TGTGCCAGCAGCCCACGGGGGGACTATGGCTACACCTTC
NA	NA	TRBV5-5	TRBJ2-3	CASSVGGSKGDTQYF	TGTGCCAGCAGCGTAGGTGGGTCAAAGGGGGATACGCAGTATTTT
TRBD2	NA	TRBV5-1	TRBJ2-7	CASSYGGGEYEQYF	TGCGCCAGCAGTTACGGGGGAGGGGAGTACGAGCAGTACTTC
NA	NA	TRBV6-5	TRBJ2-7	CASSYSRGAPYEQYF	TGTGCCAGCAGTTACTCCCGGGGGGCCCCCTACGAGCAGTACTTC
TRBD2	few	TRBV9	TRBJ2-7	CASSGTLAGQQYF	TGTGCCAGCAGCGGGACTCTAGCGGGGCAGCAGTACTTC
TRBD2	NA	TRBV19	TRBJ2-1	CASSTSGLAGDYNEQFF	TGTGCCAGTAGTACCTCCGGACTAGCGGGAGATTATAATGAGCAGTTCTTC
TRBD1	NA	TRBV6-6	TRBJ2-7	CASRGTASYEQYF	TGTGCCAGCAGAGGGACAGCCTCCTACGAGCAGTACTTC
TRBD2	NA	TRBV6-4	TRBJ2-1	CASSEKRGERHSYNEQFF	TGTGCCAGCAGTGAGAAGCGGGGGGAAAGGCACTCCTACAATGAGCAGTTCTTC
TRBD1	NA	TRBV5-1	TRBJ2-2	CASSVQGTGGELFF	TGCGCCAGCAGCGTACAGGGGACGGGCGGGGAGCTGTTTTTT
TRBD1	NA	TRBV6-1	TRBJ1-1	CARRLSGGRTEAFF	TGTGCCAGAAGGCTATCAGGGGGGCGCACTGAAGCTTTCTTT
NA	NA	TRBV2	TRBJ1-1	CASSLTVSAEAFF	TGTGCCAGCAGTCTAACAGTCTCCGCTGAAGCTTTCTTT
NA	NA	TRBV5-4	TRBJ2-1	CASSLAGLYNEQFF	TGTGCCAGCAGCTTGGCAGGCCTATACAATGAGCAGTTCTTC
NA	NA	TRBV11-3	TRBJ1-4	CASSLKGELGETTNEKLFF	TGTGCCAGCAGCTTAAAGGGGGAACTAGGGGAGACAACTAATGAAAAACTGTTTTTT